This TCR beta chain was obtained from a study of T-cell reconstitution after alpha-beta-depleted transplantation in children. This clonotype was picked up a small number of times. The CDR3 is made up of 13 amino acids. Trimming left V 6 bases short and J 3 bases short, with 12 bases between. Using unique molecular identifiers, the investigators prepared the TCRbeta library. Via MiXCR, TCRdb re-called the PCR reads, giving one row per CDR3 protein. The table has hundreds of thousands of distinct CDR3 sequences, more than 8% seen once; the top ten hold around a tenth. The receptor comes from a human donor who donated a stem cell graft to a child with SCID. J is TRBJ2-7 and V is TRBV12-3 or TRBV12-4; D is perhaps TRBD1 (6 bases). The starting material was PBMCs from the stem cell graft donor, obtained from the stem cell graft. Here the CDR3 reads CASRRDNIYEQYF. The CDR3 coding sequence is TGTGCCAGCAGACGGGACAACATCTACGAGCAGTACTTC.